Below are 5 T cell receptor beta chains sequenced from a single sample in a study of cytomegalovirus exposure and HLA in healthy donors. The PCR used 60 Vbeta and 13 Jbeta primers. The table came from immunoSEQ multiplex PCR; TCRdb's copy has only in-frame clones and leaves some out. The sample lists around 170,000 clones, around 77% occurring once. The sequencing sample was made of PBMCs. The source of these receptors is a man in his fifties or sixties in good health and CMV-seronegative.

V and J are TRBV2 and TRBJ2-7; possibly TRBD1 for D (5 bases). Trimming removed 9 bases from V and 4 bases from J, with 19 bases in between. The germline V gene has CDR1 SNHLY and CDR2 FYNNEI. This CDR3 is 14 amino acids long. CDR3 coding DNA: TGTGCCAGTCAGCTCGAGCAAGACAGTTACGAGCAGTACTTC. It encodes CASQLEQDSYEQYF.

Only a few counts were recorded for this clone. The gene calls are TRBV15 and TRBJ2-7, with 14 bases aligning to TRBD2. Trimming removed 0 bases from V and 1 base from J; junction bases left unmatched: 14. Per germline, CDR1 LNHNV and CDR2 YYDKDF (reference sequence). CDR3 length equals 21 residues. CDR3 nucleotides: TGTGCCACCAGCAGAGACGCGCAGAAACCGGGACTAGCGGGAGCATCCTACGAGCAGTACTTC. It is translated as CATSRDAQKPGLAGASYEQYF. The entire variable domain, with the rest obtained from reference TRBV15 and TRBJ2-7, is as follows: DAMVIQNPRYQVTQFGKPVTLSCSQTLNHNVMYWYQQKSSQAPKLLFHYYDKDFNNEADTPDNFQSRRPNTSFCFLDIRSPGLGDTAMYLCATSRDAQKPGLAGASYEQYFGPGTRLTVT.

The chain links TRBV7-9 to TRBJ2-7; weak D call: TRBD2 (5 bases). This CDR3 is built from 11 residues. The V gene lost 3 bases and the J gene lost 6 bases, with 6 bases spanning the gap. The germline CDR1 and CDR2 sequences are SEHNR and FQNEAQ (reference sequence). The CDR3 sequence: CASSFSGEQYF. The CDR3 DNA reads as TGTGCCAGCAGCTTCAGCGGCGAGCAGTACTTC.

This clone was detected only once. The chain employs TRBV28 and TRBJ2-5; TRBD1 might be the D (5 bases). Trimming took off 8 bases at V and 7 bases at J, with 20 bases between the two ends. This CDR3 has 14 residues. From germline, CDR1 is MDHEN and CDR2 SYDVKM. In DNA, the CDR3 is TGTGCCAGCGAGCCAGGGCTGGGGTCTCGGACCCAGTACTTC. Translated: CASEPGLGSRTQYF.

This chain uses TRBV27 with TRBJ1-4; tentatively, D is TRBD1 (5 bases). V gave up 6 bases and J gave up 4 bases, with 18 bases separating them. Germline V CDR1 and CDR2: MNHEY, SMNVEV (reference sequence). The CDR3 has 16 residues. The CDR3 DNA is TGTGCCAGCAGCTCCACTCGCACAGGAATTAATGAAAAACTGTTTTTT. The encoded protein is CASSSTRTGINEKLFF.